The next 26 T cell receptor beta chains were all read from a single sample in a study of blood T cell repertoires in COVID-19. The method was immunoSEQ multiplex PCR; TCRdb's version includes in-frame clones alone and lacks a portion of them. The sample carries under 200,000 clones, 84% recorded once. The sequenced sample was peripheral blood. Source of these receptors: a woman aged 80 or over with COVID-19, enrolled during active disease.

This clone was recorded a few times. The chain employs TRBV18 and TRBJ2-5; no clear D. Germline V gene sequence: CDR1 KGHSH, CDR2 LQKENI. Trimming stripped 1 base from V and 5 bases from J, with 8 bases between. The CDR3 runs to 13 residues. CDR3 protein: CASSPLERETQYF. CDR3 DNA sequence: TGTGCCAGCTCACCACTGGAGCGCGAGACCCAGTACTTC.

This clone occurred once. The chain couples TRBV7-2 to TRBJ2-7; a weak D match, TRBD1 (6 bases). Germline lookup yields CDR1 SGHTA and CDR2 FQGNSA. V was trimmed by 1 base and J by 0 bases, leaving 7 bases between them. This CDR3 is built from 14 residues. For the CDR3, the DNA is TGTGCCAGCAGCTTAGTACAGGGCTCCTACGAGCAGTACTTC. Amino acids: CASSLVQGSYEQYF.

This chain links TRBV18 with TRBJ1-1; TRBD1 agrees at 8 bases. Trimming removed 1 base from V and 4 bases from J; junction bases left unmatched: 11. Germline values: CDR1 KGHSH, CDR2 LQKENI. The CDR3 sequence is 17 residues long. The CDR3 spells CASSPRTGLGGVTEAFF. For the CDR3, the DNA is TGTGCCAGCTCACCACGGACAGGGTTGGGGGGTGTCACTGAAGCTTTCTTT.

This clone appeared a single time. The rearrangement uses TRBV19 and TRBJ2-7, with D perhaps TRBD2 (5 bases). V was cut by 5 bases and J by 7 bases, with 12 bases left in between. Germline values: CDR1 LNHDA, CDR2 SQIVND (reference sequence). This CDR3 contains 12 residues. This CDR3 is CASSARTGEQYF. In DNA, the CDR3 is TGTGCCAGTAGTGCCCGTACGGGAGAGCAGTACTTC.

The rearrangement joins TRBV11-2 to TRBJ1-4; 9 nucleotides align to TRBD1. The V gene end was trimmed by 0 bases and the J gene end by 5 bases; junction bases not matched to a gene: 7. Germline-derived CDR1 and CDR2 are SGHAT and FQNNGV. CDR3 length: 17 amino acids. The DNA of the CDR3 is TGTGCCAGCAGCTTAGAGGGACAGGGTTTAGGAAATGAAAAACTGTTTTTT. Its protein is CASSLEGQGLGNEKLFF.

This CDR3 is CAISGSGGEGEQYF. In DNA form, the CDR3 reads TGTGCCATCAGCGGTTCAGGGGGTGAGGGCGAGCAGTACTTC. The V call is TRBV10-3, the J call TRBJ2-7; 7 nucleotides match TRBD1. CDR1 and CDR2 from the germline V gene are ENHRY and SYGVKD. This CDR3 is built from 14 residues. V dropped 6 bases and J dropped 6; count of bases not matched to a gene: 11.

CDR3 nucleotides: TGTGCCAGCAGTTTGGCAGAGGGCTACGAGCAGTACTTC. Translating gives CASSLAEGYEQYF. The rearrangement joins TRBV12-3 or TRBV12-4 to TRBJ2-5; a weak D match, TRBD2 (5 bases). Gene TRBJ2-7 matches the end of the DNA better, so the J call may be wrong. This CDR3 is 13 amino acids long.

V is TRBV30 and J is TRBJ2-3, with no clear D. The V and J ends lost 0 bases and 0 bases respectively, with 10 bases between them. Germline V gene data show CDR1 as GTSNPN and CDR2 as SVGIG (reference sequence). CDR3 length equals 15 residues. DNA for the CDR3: TGTGCCTGGAGTGTACCACTTCCGAGCACAGATACGCAGTATTTT. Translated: CAWSVPLPSTDTQYF.

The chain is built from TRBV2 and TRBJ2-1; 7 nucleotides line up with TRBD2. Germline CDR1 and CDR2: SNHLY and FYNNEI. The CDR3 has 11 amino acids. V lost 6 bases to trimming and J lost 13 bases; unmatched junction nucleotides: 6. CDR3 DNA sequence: TGTGCCAGCAGCTCGGGAGGCCTCCAGTTCTTC. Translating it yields CASSSGGLQFF.

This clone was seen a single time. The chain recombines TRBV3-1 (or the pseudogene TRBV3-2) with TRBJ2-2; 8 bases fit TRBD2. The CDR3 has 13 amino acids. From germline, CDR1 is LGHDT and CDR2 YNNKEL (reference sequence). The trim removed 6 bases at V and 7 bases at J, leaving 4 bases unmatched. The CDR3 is CASSRLANGELFF. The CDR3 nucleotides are TGTGCCAGCAGTCGACTAGCGAACGGGGAGCTGTTTTTT.

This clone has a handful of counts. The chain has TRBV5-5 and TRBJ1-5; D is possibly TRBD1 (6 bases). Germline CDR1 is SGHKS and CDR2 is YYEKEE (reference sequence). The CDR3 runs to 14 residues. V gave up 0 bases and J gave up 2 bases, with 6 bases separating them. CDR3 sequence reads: CASSLDRGNQPQHF. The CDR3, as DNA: TGTGCCAGCAGCTTGGACAGGGGCAATCAGCCCCAGCATTTT. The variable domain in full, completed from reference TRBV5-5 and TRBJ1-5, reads DAGVTQSPTHLIKTRGQQVTLRCSPISGHKSVSWYQQVLGQGPQFIFQYYEKEERGRGNFPDRFSARQFPNYSSELNVNALLLGDSALYLCASSLDRGNQPQHFGDGTRLSIL.

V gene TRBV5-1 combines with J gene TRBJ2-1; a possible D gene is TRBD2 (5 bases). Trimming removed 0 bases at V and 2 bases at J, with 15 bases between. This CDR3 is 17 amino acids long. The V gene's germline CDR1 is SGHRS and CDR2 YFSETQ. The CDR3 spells CASSLVVAGITYNEQFF. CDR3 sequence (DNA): TGCGCCAGCAGCTTGGTAGTAGCCGGGATCACCTACAATGAGCAGTTCTTC. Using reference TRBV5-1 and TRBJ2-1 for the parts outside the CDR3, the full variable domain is KAGVTQTPRYLIKTRGQQVTLSCSPISGHRSVSWYQQTPGQGLQFLFEYFSETQRNKGNFPGRFSGRQFSNSRSEMNVSTLELGDSALYLCASSLVVAGITYNEQFFGPGTRLTVL.

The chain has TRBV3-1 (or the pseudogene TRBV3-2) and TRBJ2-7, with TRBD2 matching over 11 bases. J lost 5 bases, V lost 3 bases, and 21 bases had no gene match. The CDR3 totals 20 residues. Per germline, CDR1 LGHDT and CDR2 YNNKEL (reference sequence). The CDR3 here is CASSQARIVIAGGQKNEQYF. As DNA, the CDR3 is TGTGCCAGCAGCCAGGCCAGGATAGTGATAGCGGGGGGGCAAAAGAACGAGCAGTACTTC.

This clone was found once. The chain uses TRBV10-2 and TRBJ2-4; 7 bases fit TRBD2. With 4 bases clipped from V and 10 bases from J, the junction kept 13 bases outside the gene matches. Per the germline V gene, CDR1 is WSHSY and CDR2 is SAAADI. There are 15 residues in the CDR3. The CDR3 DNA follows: TGCGCCAGCAGTGCCCACGGCCGCGGGGGTGGGATTCAGTACTTC. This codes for CASSAHGRGGGIQYF.

The CDR3 reads CASDKGSTNIQYF. CDR3 sequence (DNA): TGTGCTAGTGACAAGGGGTCTACAAACATTCAGTACTTC. The chain combines TRBV12-5 with TRBJ2-4; D is possibly TRBD1 (5 bases). CDR1 is LGHNT, CDR2 FRNRAP, per germline. The V and J ends lost 7 bases and 6 bases respectively, with 13 bases between them. This CDR3 comprises 13 residues.

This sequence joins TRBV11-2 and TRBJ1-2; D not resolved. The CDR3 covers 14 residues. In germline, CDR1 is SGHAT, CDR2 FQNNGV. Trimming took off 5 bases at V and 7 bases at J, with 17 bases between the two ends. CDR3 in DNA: TGTGCCAGCAGCCCGCACGGGAACCGGGGTGGCTACACCTTC. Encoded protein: CASSPHGNRGGYTF.

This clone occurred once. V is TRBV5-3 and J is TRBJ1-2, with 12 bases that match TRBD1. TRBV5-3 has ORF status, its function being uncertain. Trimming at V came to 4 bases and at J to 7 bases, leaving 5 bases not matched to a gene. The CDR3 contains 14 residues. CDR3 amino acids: CARSQGQGARGYTF. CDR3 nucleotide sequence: TGTGCCAGAAGCCAGGGACAGGGGGCGCGTGGCTACACCTTC.

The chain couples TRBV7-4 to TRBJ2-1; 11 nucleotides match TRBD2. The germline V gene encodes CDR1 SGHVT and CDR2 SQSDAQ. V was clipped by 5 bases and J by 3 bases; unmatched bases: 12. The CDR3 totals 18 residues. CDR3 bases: TGTGCCAGCAGCCGACCGCCCGGGACTAGCGGAGACTACAATGAGCAGTTCTTC. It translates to CASSRPPGTSGDYNEQFF.

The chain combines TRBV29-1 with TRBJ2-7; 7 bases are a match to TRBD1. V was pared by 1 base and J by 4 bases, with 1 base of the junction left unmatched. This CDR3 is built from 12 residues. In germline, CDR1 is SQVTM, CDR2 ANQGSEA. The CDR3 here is CSVEGTGYEQYF. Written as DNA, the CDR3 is TGCAGCGTTGAAGGGACAGGATACGAGCAGTACTTC.

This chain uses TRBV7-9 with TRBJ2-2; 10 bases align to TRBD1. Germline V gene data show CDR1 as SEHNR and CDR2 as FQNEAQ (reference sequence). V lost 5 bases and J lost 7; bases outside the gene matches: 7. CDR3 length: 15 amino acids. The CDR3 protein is CASSPGTGENGELFF. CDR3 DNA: TGTGCCAGCAGCCCCGGGACAGGGGAGAACGGGGAGCTGTTTTTT. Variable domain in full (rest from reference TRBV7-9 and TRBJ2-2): DTGVSQNPRHKITKRGQNVTFRCDPISEHNRLYWYRQTLGQGPEFLTYFQNEAQLEKSRLLSDRFSAERPKGSFSTLEIQRTEQGDSAMYLCASSPGTGENGELFFGEGSRLTVL.

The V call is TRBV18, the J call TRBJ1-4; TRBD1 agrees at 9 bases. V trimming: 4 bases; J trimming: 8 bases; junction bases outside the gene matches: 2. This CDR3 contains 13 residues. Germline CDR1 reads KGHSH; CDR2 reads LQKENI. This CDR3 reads CASSRDREEKLFF. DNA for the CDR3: TGTGCCAGCTCACGGGACAGGGAAGAAAAACTGTTTTTT.

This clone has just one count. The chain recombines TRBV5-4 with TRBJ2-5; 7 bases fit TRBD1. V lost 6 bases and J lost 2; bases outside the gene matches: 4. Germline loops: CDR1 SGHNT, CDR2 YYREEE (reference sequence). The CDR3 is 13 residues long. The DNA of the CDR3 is TGTGCCAGCAAGGGGGCAGATCAAGAGACCCAGTACTTC. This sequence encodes CASKGADQETQYF. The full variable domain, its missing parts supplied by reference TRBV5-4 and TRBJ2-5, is ETGVTQSPTHLIKTRGQQVTLRCSSQSGHNTVSWYQQALGQGPQFIFQYYREEENGRGNFPPRFSGLQFPNYSSELNVNALELDDSALYLCASKGADQETQYFGPGTRLLVL.

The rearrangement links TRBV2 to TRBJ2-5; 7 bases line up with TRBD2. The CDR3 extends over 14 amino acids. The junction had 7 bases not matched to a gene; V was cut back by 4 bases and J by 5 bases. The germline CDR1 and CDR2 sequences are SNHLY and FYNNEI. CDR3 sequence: CASSVQGGEETQYF. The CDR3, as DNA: TGTGCCAGCAGTGTCCAGGGAGGGGAGGAGACCCAGTACTTC.

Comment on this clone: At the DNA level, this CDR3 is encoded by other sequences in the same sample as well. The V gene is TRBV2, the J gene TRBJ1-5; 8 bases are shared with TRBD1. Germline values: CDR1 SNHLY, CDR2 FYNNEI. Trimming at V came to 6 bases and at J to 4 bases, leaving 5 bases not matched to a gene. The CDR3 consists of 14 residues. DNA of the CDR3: TGTGCCAGCAGCGGGACAGGAGGAAATCAGCCCCAGCATTTT. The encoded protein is CASSGTGGNQPQHF.

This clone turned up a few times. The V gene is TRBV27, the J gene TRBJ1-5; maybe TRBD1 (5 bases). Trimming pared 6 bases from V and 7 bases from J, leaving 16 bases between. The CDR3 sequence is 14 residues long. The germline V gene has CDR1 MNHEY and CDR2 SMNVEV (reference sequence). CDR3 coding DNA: TGTGCCAGCAGCCAACGGGGGATCTGGCAGCCCCAGCATTTT. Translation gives CASSQRGIWQPQHF.

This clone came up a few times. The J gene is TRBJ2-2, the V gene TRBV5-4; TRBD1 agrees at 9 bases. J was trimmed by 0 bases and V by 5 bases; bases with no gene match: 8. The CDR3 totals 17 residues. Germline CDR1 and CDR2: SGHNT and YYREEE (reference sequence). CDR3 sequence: CASSPTGGGANTGELFF. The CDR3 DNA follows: TGTGCCAGCAGTCCTACAGGGGGCGGAGCGAACACCGGGGAGCTGTTTTTT.